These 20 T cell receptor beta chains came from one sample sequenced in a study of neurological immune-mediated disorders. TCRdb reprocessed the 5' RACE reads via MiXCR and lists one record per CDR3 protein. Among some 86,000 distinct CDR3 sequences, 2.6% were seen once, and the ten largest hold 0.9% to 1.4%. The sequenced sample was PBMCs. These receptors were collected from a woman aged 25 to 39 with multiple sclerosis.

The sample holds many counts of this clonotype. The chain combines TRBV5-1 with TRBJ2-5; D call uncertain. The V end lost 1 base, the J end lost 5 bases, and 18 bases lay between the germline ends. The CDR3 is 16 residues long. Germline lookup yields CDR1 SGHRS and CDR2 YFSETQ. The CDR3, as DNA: TGCGCCAGCAGCTTGAGTACAACCGTTAATTTGGAGACCCAGTACTTC. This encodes CASSLSTTVNLETQYF. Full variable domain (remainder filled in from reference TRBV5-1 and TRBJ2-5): KAGVTQTPRYLIKTRGQQVTLSCSPISGHRSVSWYQQTPGQGLQFLFEYFSETQRNKGNFPGRFSGRQFSNSRSEMNVSTLELGDSALYLCASSLSTTVNLETQYFGPGTRLLVL.

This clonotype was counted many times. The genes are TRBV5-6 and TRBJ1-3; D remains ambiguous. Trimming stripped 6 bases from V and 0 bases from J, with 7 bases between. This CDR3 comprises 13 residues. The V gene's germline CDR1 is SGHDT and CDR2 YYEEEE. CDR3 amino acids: CASNDISGNTIYF. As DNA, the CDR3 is TGTGCCAGCAACGACATCTCTGGAAACACCATATATTTT.

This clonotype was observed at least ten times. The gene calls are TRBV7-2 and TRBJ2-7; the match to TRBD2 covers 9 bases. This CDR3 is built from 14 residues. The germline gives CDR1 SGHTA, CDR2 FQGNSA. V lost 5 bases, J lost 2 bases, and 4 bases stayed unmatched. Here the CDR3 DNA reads TGTGCCAGCAGCCAGGGACTAGCTCCCTACGAGCAGTACTTC. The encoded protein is CASSQGLAPYEQYF.

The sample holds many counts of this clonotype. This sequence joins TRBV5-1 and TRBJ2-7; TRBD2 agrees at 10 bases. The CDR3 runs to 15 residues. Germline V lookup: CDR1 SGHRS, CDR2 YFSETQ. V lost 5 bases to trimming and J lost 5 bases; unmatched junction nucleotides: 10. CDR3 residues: CASRPGTSAYNEQYF. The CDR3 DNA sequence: TGCGCCAGCAGACCTGGGACTAGCGCGTACAACGAGCAGTACTTC.

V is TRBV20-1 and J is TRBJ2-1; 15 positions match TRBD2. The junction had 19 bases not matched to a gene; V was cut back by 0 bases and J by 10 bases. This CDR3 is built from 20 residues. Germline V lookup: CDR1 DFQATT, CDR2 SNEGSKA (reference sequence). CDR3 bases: TGCAGTGCTAGAGACCACCGGGCCTCAAGGACTAGCGGGAGGGGAAAAGAGCAGTTCTTC. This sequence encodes CSARDHRASRTSGRGKEQFF.

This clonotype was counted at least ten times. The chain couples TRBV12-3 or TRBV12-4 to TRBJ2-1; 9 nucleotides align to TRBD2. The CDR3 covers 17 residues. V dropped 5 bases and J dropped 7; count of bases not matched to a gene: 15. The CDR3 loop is CASSSAWGGRASNEQFF. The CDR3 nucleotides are TGTGCCAGCAGTAGCGCCTGGGGCGGGAGGGCCTCGAATGAGCAGTTCTTC.

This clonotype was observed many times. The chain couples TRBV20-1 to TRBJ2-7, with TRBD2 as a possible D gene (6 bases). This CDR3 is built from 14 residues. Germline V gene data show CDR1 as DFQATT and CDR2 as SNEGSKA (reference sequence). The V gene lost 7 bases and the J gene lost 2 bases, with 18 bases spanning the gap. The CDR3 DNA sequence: TGCAGTGGATTTTCGGGGACTGGACCCTACGAGCAGTACTTC. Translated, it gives CSGFSGTGPYEQYF.

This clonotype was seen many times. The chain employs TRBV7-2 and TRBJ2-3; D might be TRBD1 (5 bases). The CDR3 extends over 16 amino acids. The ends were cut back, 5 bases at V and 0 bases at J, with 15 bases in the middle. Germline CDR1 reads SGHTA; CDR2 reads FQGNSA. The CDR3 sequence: CASSVGADSSTDTQYF. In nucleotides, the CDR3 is TGTGCCAGCAGCGTAGGGGCAGACTCTAGCACAGATACGCAGTATTTT. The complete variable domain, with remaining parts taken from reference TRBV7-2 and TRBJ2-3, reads GAGVSQSPSNKVTEKGKDVELRCDPISGHTALYWYRQSLGQGLEFLIYFQGNSAPDKSGLPSDRFSAERTGGSVSTLTIQRTQQEDSAVYLCASSVGADSSTDTQYFGPGTRLTVL.

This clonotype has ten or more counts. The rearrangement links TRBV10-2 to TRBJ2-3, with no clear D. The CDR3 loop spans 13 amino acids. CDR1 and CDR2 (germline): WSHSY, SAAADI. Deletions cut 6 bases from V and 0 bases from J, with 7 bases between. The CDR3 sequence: CASRATSTDTQYF. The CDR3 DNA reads TGCGCCAGCAGGGCCACGAGCACAGATACGCAGTATTTT.

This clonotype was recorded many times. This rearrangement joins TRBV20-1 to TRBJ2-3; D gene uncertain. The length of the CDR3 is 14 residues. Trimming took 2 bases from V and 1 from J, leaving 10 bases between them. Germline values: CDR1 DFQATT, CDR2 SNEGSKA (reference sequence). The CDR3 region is CSARTGLGTDTQYF. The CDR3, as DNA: TGCAGTGCTAGAACCGGCCTTGGCACAGATACGCAGTATTTT.

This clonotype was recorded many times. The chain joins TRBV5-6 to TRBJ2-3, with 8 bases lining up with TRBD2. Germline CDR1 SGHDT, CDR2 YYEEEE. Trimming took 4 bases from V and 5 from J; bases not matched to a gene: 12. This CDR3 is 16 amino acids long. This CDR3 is CASSRDQAGAGDTQYF. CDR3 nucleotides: TGTGCCAGCAGCCGCGACCAAGCGGGAGCAGGAGATACGCAGTATTTT.

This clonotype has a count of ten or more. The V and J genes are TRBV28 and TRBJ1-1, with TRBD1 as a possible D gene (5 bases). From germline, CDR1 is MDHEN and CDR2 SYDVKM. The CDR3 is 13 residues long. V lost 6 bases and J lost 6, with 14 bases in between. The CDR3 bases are TGTGCCAGCAGCGGAGCTGGGGGATCTGAAGCTTTCTTT. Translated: CASSGAGGSEAFF.

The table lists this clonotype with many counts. CDR3 region: CASSSQGQQETQYF. As DNA, the CDR3 is TGTGCCAGCAGCTCACAGGGACAGCAAGAGACCCAGTACTTC. V gene TRBV7-2 combines with J gene TRBJ2-5; 7 bases map to TRBD1. The CDR3 loop spans 14 amino acids. CDR1 and CDR2 (germline): SGHTA, FQGNSA. V lost 4 bases and J lost 2; bases outside the gene matches: 4.

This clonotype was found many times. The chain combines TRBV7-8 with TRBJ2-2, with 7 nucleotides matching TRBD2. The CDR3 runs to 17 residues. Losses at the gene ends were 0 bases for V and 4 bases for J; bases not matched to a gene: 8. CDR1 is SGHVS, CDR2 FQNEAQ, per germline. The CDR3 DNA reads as TGTGCCAGCAGCTTAGCGCGGCTGGGAGGGGCCACCGGGGAGCTGTTTTTT. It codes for CASSLARLGGATGELFF.

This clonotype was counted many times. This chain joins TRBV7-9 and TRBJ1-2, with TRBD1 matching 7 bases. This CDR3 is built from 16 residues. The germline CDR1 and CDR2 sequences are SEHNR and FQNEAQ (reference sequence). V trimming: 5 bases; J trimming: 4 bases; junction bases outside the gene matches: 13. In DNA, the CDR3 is TGTGCCAGCAGCCTTATGCCTCCAGGGGGAGGCTATGGCTACACCTTC. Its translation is CASSLMPPGGGYGYTF.

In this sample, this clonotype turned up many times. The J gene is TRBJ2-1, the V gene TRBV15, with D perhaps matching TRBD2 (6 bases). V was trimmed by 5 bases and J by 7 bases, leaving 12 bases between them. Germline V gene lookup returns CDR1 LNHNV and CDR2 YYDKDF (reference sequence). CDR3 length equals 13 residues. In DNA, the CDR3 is TGTGCCACCAGCGGCGGGGCGGATAATGAGCAGTTCTTC. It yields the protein CATSGGADNEQFF.

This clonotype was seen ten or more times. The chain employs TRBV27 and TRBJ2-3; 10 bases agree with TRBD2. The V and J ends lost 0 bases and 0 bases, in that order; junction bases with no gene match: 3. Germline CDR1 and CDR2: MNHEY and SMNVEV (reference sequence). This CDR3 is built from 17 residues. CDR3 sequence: CASSLSSSGSSTDTQYF. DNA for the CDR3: TGTGCCAGCAGTTTATCTTCTAGCGGGAGCAGCACAGATACGCAGTATTTT.

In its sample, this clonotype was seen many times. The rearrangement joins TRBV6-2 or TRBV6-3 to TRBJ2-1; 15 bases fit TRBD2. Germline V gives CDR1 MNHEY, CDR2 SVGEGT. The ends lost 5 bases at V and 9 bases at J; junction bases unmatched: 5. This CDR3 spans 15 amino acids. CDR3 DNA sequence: TGTGCCAGCAGTCAGACGGGACTAGCGGGAGGTGAGCAGTTCTTC. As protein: CASSQTGLAGGEQFF.

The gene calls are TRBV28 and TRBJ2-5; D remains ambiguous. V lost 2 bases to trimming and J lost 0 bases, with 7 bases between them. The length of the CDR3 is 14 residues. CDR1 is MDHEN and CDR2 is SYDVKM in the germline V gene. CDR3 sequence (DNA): TGTGCCAGCAGTTTACAGCAGAACCAAGAGACCCAGTACTTC. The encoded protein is CASSLQQNQETQYF.

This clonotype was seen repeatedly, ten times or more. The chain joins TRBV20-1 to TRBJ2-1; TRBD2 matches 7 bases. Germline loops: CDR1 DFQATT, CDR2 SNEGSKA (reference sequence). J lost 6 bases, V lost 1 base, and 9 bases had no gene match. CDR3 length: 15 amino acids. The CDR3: CSARAGTIFPNEQFF. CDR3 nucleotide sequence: TGCAGTGCTAGAGCCGGGACTATTTTCCCCAATGAGCAGTTCTTC.